The T cell receptor beta chain under discussion was sequenced for a study of blood T cell repertoires in COVID-19. Across the study: The study drew acute and convalescent COVID-19 samples from the United States, Italy and Spain. T cells, B-cell-depleted T cells, or PBMCs provided the cDNA or gDNA that served as material.

In the authors' methods: By means of reference gene primer amplification, nucleated cell counts were estimated. Measured with immunoSEQ multiplex PCR; TCRdb has only the in-frame clones, and not every one. V, J and clone size derive from that table, while D and trimming were established from the DNA sequence. The repertoire includes around 59,000 clones, just under 90% of them detected once, and about 1.5% sits in the top ten. Deletions cut 7 bases from V and 5 bases from J, with 18 bases between. The CDR3 is 15 residues long. Germline-derived CDR1 and CDR2 are SGDLS and YYNGEE. Sequenced sample: peripheral blood. The chain is built from TRBV9 and TRBJ2-2; perhaps TRBD2 as D (6 bases). This TCR came from a man between 60 and 70 years old with acute or convalescent COVID-19. The CDR3 DNA reads TGTGCCAGCCATCCTACGGGAGTAGGAACCGGGGAGCTGTTTTTT. Its translation is CASHPTGVGTGELFF.